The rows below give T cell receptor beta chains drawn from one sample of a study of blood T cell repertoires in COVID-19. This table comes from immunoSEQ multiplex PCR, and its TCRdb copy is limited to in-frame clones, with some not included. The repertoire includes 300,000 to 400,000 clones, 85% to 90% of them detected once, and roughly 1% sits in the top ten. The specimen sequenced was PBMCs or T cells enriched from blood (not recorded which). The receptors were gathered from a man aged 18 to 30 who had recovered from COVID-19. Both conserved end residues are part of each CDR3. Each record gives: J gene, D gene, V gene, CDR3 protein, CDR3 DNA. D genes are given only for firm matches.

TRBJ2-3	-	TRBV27	CASSLPPGEAGTVDTQYF	TGTGCCAGCAGTTTACCGCCCGGTGAAGCGGGTACTGTGGATACGCAGTATTTT
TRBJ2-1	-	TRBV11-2	CASSPPPAGKQFF	TGTGCCAGCAGCCCCCCGCCGGCAGGGAAGCAGTTCTTC
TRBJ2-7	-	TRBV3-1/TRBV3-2	CASSPQVWGGASYEQYF	TGTGCCAGCAGCCCCCAGGTCTGGGGCGGGGCCTCCTACGAGCAGTACTTC
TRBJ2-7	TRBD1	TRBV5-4	CASRSPGQTSYEQYF	TGTGCCAGCAGGTCTCCGGGACAGACTTCCTACGAGCAGTACTTC
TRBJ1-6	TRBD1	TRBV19	CASSRVQGTVYSPLHF	TGTGCCAGTAGCCGCGTCCAAGGGACAGTATATTCACCCCTCCACTTT
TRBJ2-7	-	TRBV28	CASTDSYEQYF	TGTGCCAGCACTGACAGTTACGAGCAGTACTTC
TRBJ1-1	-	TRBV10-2	CASRGTTGAEAFF	TGCGCCAGCAGAGGGACAACCGGCGCTGAAGCTTTCTTT
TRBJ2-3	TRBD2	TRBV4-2	CASSQEWRGGIADTQYF	TGTGCCAGCAGCCAAGAGTGGCGGGGGGGCATTGCAGATACGCAGTATTTT
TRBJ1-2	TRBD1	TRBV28	CASRQGAYIYGYTF	TGTGCCAGCAGACAGGGGGCTTATATCTATGGCTACACCTTC
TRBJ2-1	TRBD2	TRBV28	CASSEGSGTYNEQFF	TGTGCCAGCAGCGAGGGTAGCGGGACCTACAATGAGCAGTTCTTC
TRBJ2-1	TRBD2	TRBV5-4	CASSLDGSGGYNEQFF	TGTGCCAGCAGCTTGGATGGTAGCGGGGGGTACAATGAGCAGTTCTTC
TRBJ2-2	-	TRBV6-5	CASSYSSPVFGELFF	TGTGCCAGCAGTTACTCGAGCCCGGTGTTCGGGGAGCTGTTTTTT
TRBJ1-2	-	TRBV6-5	CASSDGLIGGYTF	TGTGCCAGCAGCGACGGGTTAATCGGGGGCTACACCTTC
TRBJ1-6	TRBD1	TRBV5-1	CASSPGQSSYNSPLHF	TGCGCCAGCAGCCCGGGACAGAGCTCCTATAATTCACCCCTCCACTTT
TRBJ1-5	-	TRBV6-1	CASSEARSGFSNQPQHF	TGTGCCAGCAGTGAAGCTCGGTCCGGGTTTAGCAATCAGCCCCAGCATTTT
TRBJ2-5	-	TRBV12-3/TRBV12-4	CASRDIGETQYF	TGTGCCAGCAGGGATATCGGGGAGACCCAGTACTTC
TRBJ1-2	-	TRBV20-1	CSARQALGYTF	TGCAGTGCTCGACAGGCCCTTGGCTACACCTTC
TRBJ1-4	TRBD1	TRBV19	CASSIGGTGSEKLFF	TGTGCCAGTAGTATAGGAGGGACAGGGTCGGAAAAACTGTTTTTT
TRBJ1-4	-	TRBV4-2	CASSQDVGAMVEKLFF	TGTGCCAGCAGCCAAGACGTAGGAGCTATGGTTGAAAAACTGTTTTTT
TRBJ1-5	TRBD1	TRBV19	CASTPTGLSNQPQHF	TGTGCCAGTACCCCGACAGGGTTGAGCAATCAGCCCCAGCATTTT
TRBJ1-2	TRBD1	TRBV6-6	CASRQGAYGYTF	TGTGCCAGCAGACAGGGGGCTTACGGCTACACCTTC
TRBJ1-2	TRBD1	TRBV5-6	CASSQGQGDVSYTF	TGTGCCAGCAGCCAGGGACAGGGGGACGTGAGCTACACCTTC
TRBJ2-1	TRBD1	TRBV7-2	CASSLGQGAINEQFF	TGTGCCAGCAGCTTAGGACAGGGGGCGATCAATGAGCAGTTCTTC
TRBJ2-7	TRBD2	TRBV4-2	CASTEGLAGGGYEQYF	TGTGCCAGCACCGAGGGACTAGCGGGAGGGGGCTACGAGCAGTACTTC
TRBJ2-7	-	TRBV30	CAWSGGQKNSYEQYF	TGTGCCTGGAGCGGTGGACAGAAGAACTCCTACGAGCAGTACTTC
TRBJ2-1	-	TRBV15	CATSSSLSWAQFF	TGTGCCACCAGCAGCAGTTTATCGTGGGCGCAGTTCTTC
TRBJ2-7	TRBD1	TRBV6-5	CASSFGTGYYEQYF	TGTGCCAGCAGTTTCGGGACAGGATACTACGAGCAGTACTTC
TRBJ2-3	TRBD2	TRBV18	CASSPGGLAGGDTQYF	TGTGCCAGCTCACCCGGCGGGTTAGCGGGAGGAGATACGCAGTATTTT
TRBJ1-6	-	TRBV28	CASSPPGLLNSPLHF	TGTGCCAGCAGTCCCCCCGGTCTCCTCAATTCACCCCTCCACTTT
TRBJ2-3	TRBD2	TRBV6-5	CASSSGLAAGLDTQYF	TGTGCCAGCAGTTCGGGACTAGCGGCAGGCCTTGATACGCAGTATTTT
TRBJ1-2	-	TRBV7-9	CASSLGSSYGYTF	TGTGCCAGCAGCTTGGGGAGTTCCTATGGCTACACCTTC
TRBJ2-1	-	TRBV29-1	CSVDRQGVSYNEQFF	TGCAGCGTAGATCGTCAAGGAGTATCCTACAATGAGCAGTTCTTC
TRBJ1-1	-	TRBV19	CANLLGNTEAFF	TGTGCCAACCTACTTGGGAACACTGAAGCTTTCTTT
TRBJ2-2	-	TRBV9	CASSVGTDTGVGELFF	TGTGCCAGCAGCGTAGGGACAGACACTGGGGTCGGGGAGCTGTTTTTT
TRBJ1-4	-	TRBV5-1	CASSFPLARMFF	TGCGCCAGCAGCTTTCCGCTCGCCAGGATGTTTTTT
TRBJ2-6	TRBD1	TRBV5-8	CASSLYRGPGANVLTF	TGTGCCAGCAGCTTATACAGGGGACCTGGGGCCAACGTCCTGACTTTC
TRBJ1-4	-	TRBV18	CASSPPSSRGATNEKLFF	TGTGCCAGCTCACCACCGAGCAGCAGGGGCGCAACTAATGAAAAACTGTTTTTT